The clone carrying this TCR beta chain was counted a few times. The antigen is undetermined. With a J-beta primer mix and a sample-barcoded 5' primer, a second PCR ran 7 to 11 cycles. CDR3-containing paired-end reads numbering at least 2.5 million came from each sample. TCRdb reprocessed the 5' RACE reads via MiXCR and lists one record per CDR3 protein. This sample carries 850,000 to 950,000 distinct CDR3 sequences, around 28% of them seen once, and the ten largest clones take roughly a sixth. Each sample gave at least 6 million isolated PBMCs. These data come from a study of blood T cells in healthy people across ages. Study-wide points: CMV status of donors was unknown, possibly confounding expanded clonotype changes.

This CDR3 is 14 amino acids long. In germline, CDR1 is SQVTM, CDR2 ANQGSEA. The sample was blood. The chain links TRBV29-1 to TRBJ2-1; D possibly corresponds to TRBD1 (7 bases). The last part of the DNA fits TRBJ2-7 better; the J call may be wrong. This TCR was recovered from a woman over 75 in good health. The CDR3 DNA follows: TGCAGCGTTGAGTGGAGGGGGCCCTACAATGAGCAGTACTTC. This encodes CSVEWRGPYNEQYF.